These 8 T cell receptor beta chains came from one sample sequenced in a study of ipilimumab plus nivolumab after autologous stem cell transplantation. The method was immunoSEQ multiplex PCR; TCRdb's version includes in-frame clones alone and lacks a portion of them. This sample has 9,000 to 9,500 clones, with more than 60% found just once. Sequencing was performed on PBMCs, taken in a trial of ipilimumab plus nivolumab as post-transplant consolidation. All receptors come from a female donor with multiple myeloma.

This chain joins TRBV7-2 and TRBJ2-7; D possibly corresponds to TRBD2 (6 bases). The CDR3 sequence is 15 residues long. V was clipped by 6 bases and J by 0 bases, with 15 bases between them. Germline CDR1 is SGHTA and CDR2 is FQGNSA. The chain's CDR3 is CASSSVGGNSYEQYF. The CDR3 nucleotides are TGTGCCAGCAGTTCGGTGGGCGGGAACTCCTACGAGCAGTACTTC.

The CDR3 nucleotides are TGTGCCAGCAGAGGACTAGGGGCCGATACGCAGTATTTT. Its translation is CASRGLGADTQYF. This rearrangement joins TRBV9 to TRBJ2-3, with 7 bases aligning to TRBD2. V lost 5 bases to trimming and J lost 6 bases; unmatched junction nucleotides: 6. This CDR3 is built from 13 residues. Germline CDR1 reads SGDLS; CDR2 reads YYNGEE.

This chain connects TRBV27 to TRBJ2-7, with 7 bases matching TRBD2. After removal of 5 bases from V and 7 bases from J, the junction contained 5 bases not matched to a gene. CDR1 and CDR2 (germline): MNHEY, SMNVEV (reference sequence). There are 12 residues in the CDR3. CDR3 coding DNA: TGTGCCAGCAGTCGCCCGGGGGGTGAGCAGTACTTC. It specifies CASSRPGGEQYF.

This clone was seen a handful of times. The chain is built from TRBV16 and TRBJ1-2, with 8 positions matching TRBD1. V lost 4 bases and J lost 6; bases outside the gene matches: 4. Looked up from germline, CDR1 is KGHSY and CDR2 is FQNENV. This CDR3 has 13 residues. In nucleotides, the CDR3 is TGTGCCAGCAGCCCCCAGGGGGCGGATGGCTACACCTTC. It codes for CASSPQGADGYTF.

This sequence joins TRBV28 and TRBJ2-1; no clear D gene. The V and J ends lost 4 bases and 9 bases respectively, with 4 bases between them. Germline-derived CDR1 and CDR2 are MDHEN and SYDVKM. The CDR3 is 10 residues long. The CDR3 region has the DNA TGTGCCAGCAGTTATCGTGAGCAGTTCTTC. Its translation is CASSYREQFF.

This chain links TRBV4-3 with TRBJ2-5, with unresolved D. Germline loops: CDR1 LGHNA, CDR2 YSLEER. The V end was cut by 1 base, the J end by 2 bases, with 5 bases between. The CDR3 is 13 amino acids. The CDR3 DNA reads as TGCGCCAGCAGCCAAGGCAGACAAGAGACCCAGTACTTC. This sequence encodes CASSQGRQETQYF.

This chain joins TRBV10-1 and TRBJ2-2, with no clear D. The ends were cut back, 1 base at V and 5 bases at J, with 14 bases in the middle. There are 16 residues in the CDR3. Germline V gene data show CDR1 as WNHNN and CDR2 as SYGVQD (reference sequence). The CDR3 sequence: CASSEFRSSWTGELFF. The CDR3, as DNA: TGCGCCAGCAGTGAGTTCCGGAGCTCGTGGACCGGGGAGCTGTTTTTT.

This chain connects TRBV29-1 to TRBJ2-2; TRBD2 aligns across 7 bases. V shed 6 bases, J shed 4 bases, and the junction held 5 bases outside the gene matches. CDR1 is SQVTM, CDR2 ANQGSEA, per germline. The CDR3 is made up of 13 amino acids. The CDR3 spells CSVAGASTGELFF. The DNA of the CDR3 is TGCAGCGTGGCGGGAGCCAGCACCGGGGAGCTGTTTTTT.